The present T cell receptor (beta chain) was sequenced within a study of CD8 T cells in ankylosing spondylitis. General study results and limits: Researchers report that disease-linked clones proved CD8+ and relatively rare in peripheral blood. Ankylosing spondylitis blood appeared to be characterized by a TCR beta motif of several highly homologous variants. According to the report, clones linked to the disease were significantly enriched in matched synovial fluid samples taken from ankylosing spondylitis patients. Some of the motif variants had earlier been found in reactive arthritis patients' fluid and blood.

This CDR3 comprises 15 residues. The J segment lost 2 bases and the V segment lost 5 bases, leaving 6 bases of the junction unmatched. This clonotype turned up a few times. The antigen remains unidentified. TCRdb processed the 5' RACE reads anew with MiXCR; each CDR3 protein has one entry. In the table there are fewer than 180,000 distinct CDR3 sequences, 40% to 50% of which are singletons. The sequenced sample was synovial fluid, either unsorted or a sorted T cell fraction (not recorded which). This TCR was sampled from a male donor with ankylosing spondylitis. The chain joins TRBV12-3 or TRBV12-4 to TRBJ2-3, with 8 bases aligning to TRBD2. The CDR3 sequence: CASSPSGWSTDTQYF. CDR3 DNA sequence: TGTGCCAGCAGTCCTAGCGGGTGGTCCACAGATACGCAGTATTTT.